This passage covers 18 T cell receptor beta chains from one sample sequenced in a study of blood T cell repertoires in COVID-19. The data were produced by immunoSEQ multiplex PCR, yet TCRdb's version contains in-frame clones alone and is incomplete. The table includes roughly 190,000 clones, around 84% detected once. The source material was peripheral blood. Receptors originate from a human donor in a cohort sampled during active COVID-19.

The rearrangement uses TRBV7-2 and TRBJ2-2; 9 nucleotides match TRBD2. The CDR3 runs 18 residues. Trimming cost V 3 bases and J 3 bases; bases outside gene matches: 11. CDR1 and CDR2 (germline): SGHTA, FQGNSA. DNA of the CDR3: TGTGCCAGCAGCTTTTTTTTGCGGGGGGGCCAGGACACCGGGGAGCTGTTTTTT. As protein: CASSFFLRGGQDTGELFF. Full variable domain (missing parts from reference TRBV7-2 and TRBJ2-2): GAGVSQSPSNKVTEKGKDVELRCDPISGHTALYWYRQSLGQGLEFLIYFQGNSAPDKSGLPSDRFSAERTGGSVSTLTIQRTQQEDSAVYLCASSFFLRGGQDTGELFFGEGSRLTVL.

Details on this clone: The sample holds other DNA sequences that translate to the same CDR3. CDR3 in amino acids: CASSPREAGELFF. CDR3 nucleotides: TGTGCCAGCTCACCCCGGGAGGCCGGGGAGCTGTTTTTT. The chain employs TRBV18 and TRBJ2-2; TRBD2 aligns across 7 bases. The CDR3 consists of 13 residues. The germline V gene encodes CDR1 KGHSH and CDR2 LQKENI. V lost 3 bases, J lost 6 bases, and 1 base stayed unmatched.

This clone was observed once. V usage is TRBV12-5 and J usage is TRBJ1-5; no reliable D call. This CDR3 has 12 amino acids. Germline V gene lookup returns CDR1 LGHNT and CDR2 FRNRAP. V lost 1 base and J 7 bases, leaving 5 bases between the germline ends. This CDR3 is CASGLERQPQHF. The CDR3 coding sequence is TGTGCTAGTGGTTTGGAGAGACAGCCCCAGCATTTT.

The genes are TRBV19 and TRBJ1-1; D gene ambiguous. Per the germline V gene, CDR1 is LNHDA and CDR2 is SQIVND (reference sequence). Trimming stripped 3 bases from V and 1 base from J, with 6 bases between. The CDR3 consists of 13 residues. The CDR3 here is CASSMRGNTEAFF. Here the CDR3 DNA reads TGTGCCAGTAGTATGAGAGGGAACACTGAAGCTTTCTTT.

The chain joins TRBV5-6 to TRBJ2-7; D is unresolved. Germline V gene lookup returns CDR1 SGHDT and CDR2 YYEEEE. Trimming took off 3 bases at V and 9 bases at J, with 13 bases between the two ends. The CDR3 has 12 residues. The CDR3 DNA sequence: TGTGCCAGCAGCTCGCTTGGGCACGGGCAGTACTTC. Its protein is CASSSLGHGQYF. Full variable domain (outside the CDR3, taken from reference TRBV5-6 and TRBJ2-7): DAGVTQSPTHLIKTRGQQVTLRCSPKSGHDTVSWYQQALGQGPQFIFQYYEEEERQRGNFPDRFSGHQFPNYSSELNVNALLLGDSALYLCASSSLGHGQYFGPGTRLTVT.

The rearrangement links TRBV6-5 to TRBJ1-3; unclear D gene. The V gene's germline CDR1 is MNHEY and CDR2 SVGAGI. The CDR3 loop spans 15 amino acids. Trimming took off 11 bases at V and 0 bases at J, with 17 bases between the two ends. The CDR3, as DNA: TGTGCCTCCAAGCCGCGGGGAGGCTCTGGAAACACCATATATTTT. This encodes CASKPRGGSGNTIYF.

This chain connects TRBV2 to TRBJ1-1; possible D gene TRBD1, 5 bases. From germline, CDR1 is SNHLY and CDR2 FYNNEI. V was trimmed by 6 bases and J by 7 bases, leaving 15 bases between them. This CDR3 spans 13 amino acids. The DNA for the CDR3 is TGTGCCAGCAGAAACGCAGGGCTGGGTGAAGCTTTCTTT. Amino acid sequence: CASRNAGLGEAFF.

The rearrangement links TRBV25-1 to TRBJ2-3; 8 bases align to TRBD2. V shed 4 bases and J 0 bases; nucleotides not matched to a gene: 6. This CDR3 is built from 16 residues. Germline-derived CDR1 and CDR2 are MGHDK and SYGVNS. CDR3 amino acids: CASSGWTSRSTDTQYF. The CDR3, as DNA: TGTGCCAGCAGTGGGTGGACTAGCCGAAGCACAGATACGCAGTATTTT.

The rearrangement links TRBV7-9 to TRBJ1-1, with D unclear. V was clipped by 8 bases and J by 8 bases, with 18 bases between them. The CDR3 extends over 13 amino acids. Germline lookup yields CDR1 SEHNR and CDR2 FQNEAQ (reference sequence). The CDR3 sequence is CASHGVGLFEAFF. Written as DNA, the CDR3 is TGTGCCAGCCATGGGGTTGGACTATTCGAAGCTTTCTTT. The full variable domain, rest sourced from reference TRBV7-9 and TRBJ1-1, is DTGVSQNPRHKITKRGQNVTFRCDPISEHNRLYWYRQTLGQGPEFLTYFQNEAQLEKSRLLSDRFSAERPKGSFSTLEIQRTEQGDSAMYLCASHGVGLFEAFFGQGTRLTVV.

The chain uses TRBV6-6 and TRBJ2-1; no firm D call. Trimming stripped 7 bases from V and 1 base from J, with 8 bases between. The CDR3 is 13 amino acids. Germline CDR1 MNHNY, CDR2 SVGAGI (reference sequence). This CDR3 reads CASNLFSYNEQFF. The CDR3 region has the DNA TGTGCCAGCAATCTTTTTTCCTACAATGAGCAGTTCTTC.

A remark on this clone: Other nucleotide sequences in the sample specify the same CDR3. The chain employs TRBV5-6 and TRBJ2-2; D unresolved. Trimming took off 0 bases at V and 6 bases at J, with 9 bases between the two ends. CDR3 size: 14 residues. The germline CDR1 and CDR2 sequences are SGHDT and YYEEEE. In nucleotides, the CDR3 is TGTGCCAGCAGCTTGGCAGGTTACCCCGGGGAGCTGTTTTTT. This gives the protein CASSLAGYPGELFF.

The V and J genes are TRBV7-9 and TRBJ1-2, with unresolved D. The CDR3 spans 13 residues. Trimming left V 2 bases short and J 7 bases short, with 11 bases between. From germline, CDR1 is SEHNR and CDR2 FQNEAQ (reference sequence). The CDR3, as DNA: TGTGCCAGCAGCTTATACTTCGTTGCTGGCTACACCTTC. Encoded protein: CASSLYFVAGYTF.

In nucleotides, the CDR3 is TGTGCCAGCAGCCGGGACAGAGATTCACCCCTCCACTTT. Residues: CASSRDRDSPLHF. The rearrangement links TRBV2 to TRBJ1-6; TRBD1 agrees at 7 bases. Germline CDR1 is SNHLY and CDR2 is FYNNEI. This CDR3 comprises 13 residues. Trimming at V came to 6 bases and at J to 8 bases, leaving 4 bases not matched to a gene.

DNA for the CDR3: TGTGCCAGCAGCCATCTCCAGGGGGAAAAACTGTTTTTT. It translates to CASSHLQGEKLFF. The chain couples TRBV3-1 (or the pseudogene TRBV3-2) to TRBJ1-4; D is possibly TRBD1 (6 bases). CDR1 is LGHDT, CDR2 YNNKEL, per germline (reference sequence). This CDR3 spans 13 amino acids. V was trimmed by 3 bases and J by 8 bases, leaving 10 bases between them.

V usage is TRBV19 and J usage is TRBJ1-5; TRBD1 matches at 7 bases. CDR3 length: 16 residues. V dropped 5 bases and J dropped 1; count of bases not matched to a gene: 8. Germline-derived CDR1 and CDR2 are LNHDA and SQIVND (reference sequence). The CDR3 sequence: CASSFRQGGSNQPQHF. The CDR3 DNA sequence: TGTGCCAGTAGTTTCCGACAGGGTGGAAGCAATCAGCCCCAGCATTTT.

The chain employs TRBV5-1 and TRBJ2-7; 7 bases line up with TRBD1. This CDR3 is built from 15 residues. The germline V gene has CDR1 SGHRS and CDR2 YFSETQ. After removal of 0 bases from V and 2 bases from J, the junction contained 5 bases not matched to a gene. The CDR3 here is CASSLAGTATYEQYF. CDR3 bases: TGCGCCAGCAGCTTGGCCGGGACAGCGACCTACGAGCAGTACTTC.

V usage is TRBV5-1 and J usage is TRBJ1-5, with 8 bases lining up with TRBD1. The CDR3 sequence is 14 residues long. Germline V gives CDR1 SGHRS, CDR2 YFSETQ. The ends lost 4 bases at V and 3 bases at J; junction bases unmatched: 3. CDR3 region: CASSLTGVNQPQHF. In nucleotides, the CDR3 is TGCGCCAGCAGCCTGACAGGGGTCAATCAGCCCCAGCATTTT.

The genes are TRBV9 and TRBJ2-3; 8 bases are a match to TRBD2. The CDR3 length is 16 residues. Germline lookup yields CDR1 SGDLS and CDR2 YYNGEE. The junction had 6 bases not matched to a gene; V was cut back by 0 bases and J by 3 bases. CDR3 in amino acids: CASSVGTGGPTDTQYF. CDR3 nucleotide sequence: TGTGCCAGCAGCGTAGGTACGGGGGGGCCGACAGATACGCAGTATTTT.